This T cell receptor beta chain derives from a study of T cell responses to AZD1222 COVID-19 vaccine. About this clone: Its antigen is still unknown.

This CDR3 has 13 residues. Germline-derived CDR1 and CDR2 are MNHEY and SMNVEV (reference sequence). Trimming shortened V by 2 bases and J by 4 bases, and 8 bases separated the two germline ends. General study findings and limits: Among those given AZD1222, only six were seropositive at baseline. White British donors predominated, females outnumbered males, and clonal diversity was possibly underestimated. Within unmutated variant regions lay the reported targets of nearly half of spike-specific TCRs. Increased Spike-specific TCR breadth and depth were observed after two AZD1222 doses.

TCRdb's table, derived via immunoSEQ multiplex PCR, lists solely in-frame clones and lacks some. The sample has 150,000 to 200,000 clones, 85% to 95% seen once. The chain couples TRBV27 to TRBJ1-1, with D possibly matching TRBD1 (6 bases). This TCR derives from an adult in good health. The sequencing used peripheral blood, collected on day 0 of AZD1222 vaccination. The CDR3 sequence: CASSLGGGTEAFF. CDR3 sequence (DNA): TGTGCCAGCAGTTTAGGGGGCGGCACTGAAGCTTTCTTT.